This entry lists 18 T cell receptor beta chains sequenced from one sample in a study of blood T cell repertoires in COVID-19. The protocol was immunoSEQ multiplex PCR, while the TCRdb copy is restricted to in-frame clones and leaves out a portion. The sample yields 97,000 or so clones, about four fifths seen once. The sample was peripheral blood. These receptors were obtained from a woman aged 80 or over with active or convalescent COVID-19.

CDR3 bases: TGTGCCAGCAGCTTTCCTTTTTCACCCCTCCACTTT. Translation: CASSFPFSPLHF. The chain is built from TRBV7-2 and TRBJ1-6, with no clear D. The ends were cut back, 3 bases at V and 9 bases at J, with 6 bases in the middle. The CDR3 is 12 residues long. Germline values: CDR1 SGHTA, CDR2 FQGNSA.

This clone was found a few times. The chain has TRBV19 and TRBJ2-3, with 9 bases identical to TRBD2. The CDR3 is 14 amino acids. V lost 10 bases and J lost 0; bases outside the gene matches: 5. Per germline, CDR1 LNHDA and CDR2 SQIVND (reference sequence). Here the CDR3 reads CATATSGSTDTQYF. The CDR3, as DNA: TGTGCCACCGCTACTAGCGGGAGCACAGATACGCAGTATTTT.

J is TRBJ2-2 and V is TRBV27, with 8 bases matching TRBD1. Germline V lookup: CDR1 MNHEY, CDR2 SMNVEV (reference sequence). With 5 bases clipped from V and 1 base from J, the junction kept 6 bases outside the gene matches. The CDR3 length is 16 residues. The CDR3 protein is CASSTAGGWNTGELFF. The CDR3, as DNA: TGTGCCAGCAGTACCGCAGGGGGCTGGAACACCGGGGAGCTGTTTTTT.

The chain recombines TRBV19 with TRBJ1-2; D might be TRBD1 (6 bases). This CDR3 is built from 13 residues. Per the germline V gene, CDR1 is LNHDA and CDR2 is SQIVND (reference sequence). V shed 4 bases and J shed 4 bases, with 10 bases lying between them. The CDR3 region has the DNA TGTGCCAGTAGTAGTGTAGGGGGCTATGGCTACACCTTC. It translates to CASSSVGGYGYTF.

This clone showed up just once. The chain combines TRBV4-3 with TRBJ1-1; a possible D gene is TRBD1 (6 bases). V was shortened by 3 bases and J by 1 base, with 9 bases between the two germline ends. The CDR3 totals 14 residues. Per germline, CDR1 LGHNA and CDR2 YSLEER. CDR3 sequence (DNA): TGCGCCAGCAGCCACGTACAGGGGAACACTGAAGCTTTCTTT. The encoded protein is CASSHVQGNTEAFF.

The gene calls are TRBV27 and TRBJ2-2, with D perhaps TRBD2 (5 bases). Germline values: CDR1 MNHEY, CDR2 SMNVEV (reference sequence). V dropped 3 bases and J dropped 1 base, with 9 bases sitting between them. The CDR3 sequence is 15 residues long. The CDR3 sequence is CASSFGGWNTGELFF. The CDR3 bases are TGTGCCAGCAGTTTCGGCGGGTGGAACACCGGGGAGCTGTTTTTT.

The chain recombines TRBV9 with TRBJ1-3; 9 nucleotides line up with TRBD1. J gave up 3 bases and V 3 bases, and 1 base lay outside the gene matches. Looked up from germline, CDR1 is SGDLS and CDR2 is YYNGEE. The CDR3 totals 14 residues. In DNA form, the CDR3 reads TGTGCCAGCAGCGGGGGACAGGGTGGAAACACCATATATTTT. Its protein is CASSGGQGGNTIYF.

The V call is TRBV28, the J call TRBJ1-4; D uncertain. The CDR3 spans 14 residues. V dropped 7 bases and J dropped 4 bases, with 13 bases sitting between them. CDR1 is MDHEN, CDR2 SYDVKM, per germline. The CDR3 DNA sequence: TGTGCCAGCACCTTGGGAGGGATTAATGAAAAACTGTTTTTT. Its translation is CASTLGGINEKLFF.

The V call is TRBV7-9, the J call TRBJ2-3; 11 positions match TRBD2. The CDR3 covers 15 residues. Germline V gene data show CDR1 as SEHNR and CDR2 as FQNEAQ (reference sequence). The ends lost 5 bases at V and 5 bases at J; junction bases unmatched: 6. The CDR3 nucleotides are TGTGCCAGCAGCCCACTAGCGGGAGCTGGAGATACGCAGTATTTT. Translating it yields CASSPLAGAGDTQYF.

This rearrangement joins TRBV19 to TRBJ2-1, with D hard to call. V dropped 7 bases and J dropped 0 bases, with 16 bases sitting between them. Germline V gene sequence: CDR1 LNHDA, CDR2 SQIVND (reference sequence). The CDR3 totals 16 residues. The CDR3 protein is CASKSSHPSSYNEQFF. CDR3 bases: TGTGCCAGTAAGTCGTCTCACCCTAGCTCCTACAATGAGCAGTTCTTC.

The gene calls are TRBV4-1 and TRBJ2-7, with D possibly matching TRBD2 (5 bases). The CDR3 runs to 16 residues. The germline V gene has CDR1 MGHRA and CDR2 YSYEKL. Trimming removed 4 bases from V and 3 bases from J, with 19 bases in between. CDR3 sequence reads: CASSPQMRAPYYEQYF. CDR3 sequence (DNA): TGCGCCAGCAGCCCCCAGATGCGGGCCCCCTACTACGAGCAGTACTTC.

V is TRBV27 and J is TRBJ2-7, with D unclear. V lost 5 bases, J lost 3 bases, and 17 bases lay in between. Germline-derived CDR1 and CDR2 are MNHEY and SMNVEV (reference sequence). CDR3 length: 15 residues. CDR3 bases: TGTGCCAGCAGTGCCATCGGGTCGCAATTCTACGAGCAGTACTTC. Translation: CASSAIGSQFYEQYF.

This chain joins TRBV12-2 and TRBJ2-2; the DNA was not compared with TRBD2, the D call given in the table. TRBV12-2 is a pseudogene segment. The CDR3 is made up of 18 amino acids. The CDR3 DNA is TGTGCAAGTCGCTGGGGACTAGCGGGAGGGCCGGGGACCGGGGAGCTGTTTTTT. This sequence encodes CASRWGLAGGPGTGELFF.

This clone was counted between two and nine times. This chain joins TRBV9 and TRBJ2-1; D is unresolved. The CDR3 runs 13 residues. Germline V gives CDR1 SGDLS, CDR2 YYNGEE. Trimming stripped 7 bases from V and 1 base from J, with 9 bases between. CDR3 in amino acids: CASALASYNEQFF. CDR3 in DNA: TGTGCCAGCGCCTTGGCATCCTACAATGAGCAGTTCTTC.

The gene calls are TRBV30 and TRBJ2-4; D is ambiguous. The CDR3 is made up of 16 amino acids. Trimming removed 0 bases from V and 0 bases from J, with 12 bases in between. CDR1 and CDR2 from the germline V gene are GTSNPN and SVGIG (reference sequence). DNA for the CDR3: TGTGCCTGGAGTGTACAACAGATCCTAGCCAAAAACATTCAGTACTTC. This sequence encodes CAWSVQQILAKNIQYF.

The chain recombines TRBV9 with TRBJ1-4; the match to TRBD1 covers 10 bases. Trimming removed 4 bases from V and 6 bases from J; junction bases left unmatched: 6. This CDR3 comprises 15 residues. Germline loops: CDR1 SGDLS, CDR2 YYNGEE. CDR3 in amino acids: CASSSETGGYEKLFF. The CDR3, as DNA: TGTGCCAGCAGCTCAGAGACAGGGGGCTATGAAAAACTGTTTTTT.

This clone has just a few counts. The rearrangement joins TRBV6-5 to TRBJ2-7; possible D gene TRBD1, 6 bases. The CDR3 has 13 amino acids. From germline, CDR1 is MNHEY and CDR2 SVGAGI. The V end lost 8 bases, the J end lost 6 bases, and 17 bases lay between the germline ends. The CDR3 DNA sequence: TGTGCCAGCTCGACGCAGGGGTGGTTCGAGCAGTACTTC. Translated: CASSTQGWFEQYF.

This chain connects TRBV28 to TRBJ2-1, with 13 nucleotides matching TRBD2. V lost 7 bases to trimming and J lost 15 bases; unmatched junction nucleotides: 6. The CDR3 extends over 12 amino acids. Germline CDR1 MDHEN, CDR2 SYDVKM. This CDR3 reads CASKLAGGPPFF. The CDR3, as DNA: TGTGCCAGCAAACTAGCGGGAGGGCCGCCGTTCTTC.